These 26 T cell receptor beta chains share one sample of origin, sequenced in a study of regulatory T cells in long-lasting Graves disease. Researchers made TCR beta libraries by using iRepertoire HTBI primers and running Arm-PCR on CDR3 regions. One entry per CDR3 protein, called by TCRdb with MiXCR from the multiplex PCR reads. Here the sample spans some 440,000 distinct CDR3 sequences, less than 25% being singletons. Documented time point: persistent/refractory GD, antithyroid drugs over 5 years with positive TRAb. Generation of the TCR library employed RNA extracted from PBMCs. This specimen was peripheral blood mononuclear cells (PBMCs), taken when the disease was refractory, from a patient treated with antithyroid drugs. The receptors stem from a female donor with Graves disease.

The chain recombines TRBV5-1 with TRBJ1-5; D is unresolved. CDR1 and CDR2 from the germline V gene are SGHRS and YFSETQ. With 0 bases removed from V and 0 bases from J, the gap between germline ends came to 10 bases. This CDR3 is built from 16 residues. CDR3 loop: CASSLGPGYSNQPQHF. CDR3 nucleotide sequence: TGCGCCAGCAGCTTGGGCCCAGGTTATAGCAATCAGCCCCAGCATTTT. The whole variable domain, remainder taken from reference TRBV5-1 and TRBJ1-5, is KAGVTQTPRYLIKTRGQQVTLSCSPISGHRSVSWYQQTPGQGLQFLFEYFSETQRNKGNFPGRFSGRQFSNSRSEMNVSTLELGDSALYLCASSLGPGYSNQPQHFGDGTRLSIL.

This clonotype was seen repeatedly, ten times or more. V gene TRBV28 combines with J gene TRBJ2-7; either TRBD1 or TRBD2 may supply D (5 bases each). Germline loops: CDR1 MDHEN, CDR2 SYDVKM. Trimming stripped 7 bases from V and 2 bases from J, with 30 bases between. The CDR3 covers 19 residues. CDR3 nucleotides: TGTGCCAGCACCCCTCTAGGGCCCACTGGGGGTCGGCGACCCTACGAGCAGTACTTC. Translating gives CASTPLGPTGGRRPYEQYF.

The chain employs TRBV29-1 and TRBJ1-1; no reliable D call. The CDR3 covers 11 residues. Germline values: CDR1 SQVTM, CDR2 ANQGSEA. V gave up 3 bases and J gave up 8 bases, with 10 bases separating them. In DNA, the CDR3 is TGCAGCGTTGATCGGACCGGGGAAGCTTTCTTT. It encodes CSVDRTGEAFF.

This clonotype was seen repeatedly, ten times or more. This chain links TRBV20-1 with TRBJ1-5; no firm D call. The CDR3 consists of 15 residues. V shed 2 bases and J shed 4 bases, with 15 bases lying between them. Germline values: CDR1 DFQATT, CDR2 SNEGSKA (reference sequence). In DNA form, the CDR3 reads TGCAGTGCTAGAAGACCGTACAGTGATAATCAGCCCCAGCATTTT. It is translated as CSARRPYSDNQPQHF.

This clonotype showed up just a few times. The V call is TRBV7-8, the J call TRBJ2-5; 9 nucleotides line up with TRBD2. Germline values: CDR1 SGHVS, CDR2 FQNEAQ. The CDR3 has 14 amino acids. The junction had 1 base not matched to a gene; V was cut back by 2 bases and J by 3 bases. CDR3 nucleotide sequence: TGTGCCAGCAGCTTATCTAGCGGGGAAGAGACCCAGTACTTC. Encoded protein: CASSLSSGEETQYF.

This clonotype has a handful of counts. The chain has TRBV29-1 and TRBJ2-7, with D perhaps matching TRBD2 (7 bases). The germline V gene has CDR1 SQVTM and CDR2 ANQGSEA. Deletions cut 4 bases from V and 3 bases from J, with 16 bases between. The CDR3 has 14 amino acids. The CDR3 loop reads CSVGFWGGYYEQYF. As DNA, the CDR3 is TGCAGCGTTGGATTTTGGGGGGGCTACTACGAGCAGTACTTC.

This clonotype was observed at least ten times. V is TRBV20-1 and J is TRBJ2-7; D not resolved. Germline V gene sequence: CDR1 DFQATT, CDR2 SNEGSKA (reference sequence). V lost 1 base and J 2 bases, leaving 15 bases between the germline ends. This CDR3 spans 15 amino acids. The CDR3 nucleotides read TGCAGTGCTAGAGGCCTGAAGGCTCCGACCTACGAGCAGTACTTC. Residues: CSARGLKAPTYEQYF.

This clonotype was detected only once. This chain joins TRBV7-9 and TRBJ1-6; 7 bases match TRBD1. The CDR3 is made up of 14 amino acids. Per germline, CDR1 SEHNR and CDR2 FQNEAQ (reference sequence). V shed 8 bases and J 6 bases; nucleotides not matched to a gene: 7. The CDR3 DNA follows: TGTGCCAGCCGAAATACAGGGGCTAATTCACCCCTCCACTTT. Its translation is CASRNTGANSPLHF.

This clonotype was found many times. The chain joins TRBV29-1 to TRBJ2-2; D is uncertain. This CDR3 has 13 amino acids. The germline V and J ends were trimmed by 3 bases and 1 base, with 6 bases remaining between them. Germline V gene lookup returns CDR1 SQVTM and CDR2 ANQGSEA. The DNA of the CDR3 is TGCAGCGTTGATCCAGGGAACACCGGGGAGCTGTTTTTT. Its protein is CSVDPGNTGELFF.

In DNA form, the CDR3 reads TGTGCTAGTGCCTGGGGGTTAGAAGAGACCCAGTACTTC. Its translation is CASAWGLEETQYF. The chain is built from TRBV12-5 and TRBJ2-5; either TRBD1 or TRBD2 may supply D (5 bases each). The V and J ends lost 7 bases and 3 bases respectively, with 12 bases between them. The length of the CDR3 is 13 residues. From germline, CDR1 is LGHNT and CDR2 FRNRAP.

This clonotype appeared a few times. The rearrangement uses TRBV29-1 and TRBJ2-7, with D perhaps matching TRBD1 (6 bases). This CDR3 is built from 11 residues. V was cut by 6 bases and J by 3 bases, with 9 bases left in between. In germline, CDR1 is SQVTM, CDR2 ANQGSEA. In nucleotides, the CDR3 is TGCAGCGTGAAACAGGGCTACGAGCAGTACTTC. Translated, it gives CSVKQGYEQYF.

This chain links TRBV29-1 with TRBJ2-3; D may be TRBD1 or TRBD2 (6 bases each). There are 14 residues in the CDR3. Trimming shortened V by 4 bases and J by 2 bases, and 13 bases separated the two germline ends. Germline V gives CDR1 SQVTM, CDR2 ANQGSEA. CDR3 nucleotides: TGCAGCGTTGTGGGGGGCCTCAACACAGATACGCAGTATTTT. Its protein product is CSVVGGLNTDTQYF.

The chain uses TRBV29-1 and TRBJ2-2; D remains ambiguous. The germline CDR1 and CDR2 sequences are SQVTM and ANQGSEA. The CDR3 spans 10 residues. With 6 bases removed from V and 3 bases from J, the gap between germline ends came to 2 bases. Here the CDR3 DNA reads TGCAGCGTCTACACCGGGGAGCTGTTTTTT. Encoded protein: CSVYTGELFF.

The gene calls are TRBV5-1 and TRBJ2-7; tentatively, D is TRBD1 (5 bases). Trimming cost V 4 bases and J 2 bases, with 13 bases left between them. This CDR3 is 14 amino acids long. The V gene's germline CDR1 is SGHRS and CDR2 YFSETQ. CDR3: CASSTTEKAYEQYF. CDR3 in DNA: TGCGCCAGCAGCACGACAGAAAAGGCCTACGAGCAGTACTTC.

The V call is TRBV15, the J call TRBJ2-4; 7 bases map to TRBD1. The V and J ends lost 0 bases and 6 bases, in that order; junction bases with no gene match: 5. CDR1 and CDR2 (germline): LNHNV, YYDKDF (reference sequence). The CDR3 has 15 residues. The CDR3 spells CATSRDITGVNIQYF. Written as DNA, the CDR3 is TGTGCCACCAGCAGAGATATAACAGGGGTAAACATTCAGTACTTC.

This clonotype came up once. V and J are TRBV5-1 and TRBJ1-6; 8 bases line up with TRBD1. Germline V gene data show CDR1 as SGHRS and CDR2 as YFSETQ. This CDR3 region has 14 residues. With V trimmed by 4 bases and J by 9 bases, 6 bases remained unmatched. CDR3 region: CASSETGVISPLHF. DNA of the CDR3: TGCGCCAGCAGCGAGACAGGGGTTATTTCACCCCTCCACTTT.

This clonotype was seen at least ten times. The chain has TRBV2 and TRBJ1-2; D is unresolved. CDR3 length: 14 residues. Germline V gene sequence: CDR1 SNHLY, CDR2 FYNNEI. Trimming removed 9 bases from V and 0 bases from J, with 14 bases in between. CDR3 in amino acids: CARTEANSNYGYTF. The CDR3 nucleotides read TGTGCCAGGACCGAGGCGAATTCTAACTATGGCTACACCTTC.

The V gene is TRBV7-3, the J gene TRBJ2-1, with 10 nucleotides matching TRBD2. CDR1 SGHTA and CDR2 FQGTGA come from the germline V gene. V dropped 5 bases and J dropped 4; count of bases not matched to a gene: 5. The CDR3 has 15 residues. The CDR3 nucleotides are TGTGCCAGCAGCAGAACTAGCGGGGTTTACAATGAGCAGTTCTTC. Its translation: CASSRTSGVYNEQFF.

This clonotype came up many times. V is TRBV12-3 or TRBV12-4 and J is TRBJ2-5; D is uncertain. This CDR3 is built from 11 residues. Trimming cost V 6 bases and J 1 base, with 3 bases left between them. The CDR3 bases are TGTGCCAGCAGCCTCCAAGAGACCCAGTACTTC. It specifies CASSLQETQYF.

The genes are TRBV20-1 and TRBJ2-7, with 7 bases fitting TRBD2. Germline loops: CDR1 DFQATT, CDR2 SNEGSKA (reference sequence). CDR3 length equals 12 residues. V trimming: 6 bases; J trimming: 6 bases; junction bases outside the gene matches: 8. CDR3 nucleotides: TGCAGTGCCCTAGCGGCAGGCAGCGAGCAGTACTTC. Translated: CSALAAGSEQYF.

The chain links TRBV13 to TRBJ2-3; the match to TRBD2 covers 11 bases. Trimming at V came to 4 bases and at J to 2 bases, leaving 11 bases not matched to a gene. The CDR3 is 18 amino acids. Germline CDR1 and CDR2: PRHDT and FYEKMQ (reference sequence). The CDR3 protein is CASSSQAGSGRDTDTQYF. As DNA, the CDR3 is TGTGCCAGCAGCTCACAGGCGGGTAGCGGGAGGGACACAGATACGCAGTATTTT.

The rearrangement links TRBV20-1 to TRBJ2-7, with TRBD2 as a possible D gene (6 bases). From germline, CDR1 is DFQATT and CDR2 SNEGSKA (reference sequence). This CDR3 has 15 residues. Trimming cost V 1 base and J 3 bases, with 16 bases left between them. The CDR3 here is CSARVDGRLVYEQYF. The DNA of the CDR3 is TGCAGTGCTAGAGTCGACGGGAGATTAGTCTACGAGCAGTACTTC.

This clonotype was counted many times. This rearrangement joins TRBV27 to TRBJ1-1; D perhaps matches TRBD1 (6 bases). V lost 2 bases to trimming and J lost 1 base, with 8 bases between them. The germline CDR1 and CDR2 sequences are MNHEY and SMNVEV (reference sequence). This CDR3 has 14 residues. This chain's CDR3 is CASSLGTPNTEAFF. The CDR3, as DNA: TGTGCCAGCAGTTTAGGGACACCGAACACTGAAGCTTTCTTT.

With regard to this clonotype: This sequence may be a read error, since a much larger clone differs from it by one base. V usage is TRBV6-9 and J usage is TRBJ1-1; D is unresolved. V shed 3 bases and J shed 3 bases, with 23 bases lying between them. The CDR3 consists of 18 residues. Germline V gives CDR1 MNHGY, CDR2 SVAAGI. CDR3 protein: CASSYLTQEGRMDTEAFF. CDR3 nucleotide sequence: TGTGCCAGCAGTTACCTGACGCAAGAAGGACGGATGGACACTGAAGCTTTCTTT.

The chain combines TRBV13 with TRBJ1-6, with 8 positions matching TRBD1. V shed 5 bases, J shed 5 bases, and the junction held 2 bases outside the gene matches. CDR1 is PRHDT, CDR2 FYEKMQ, per germline (reference sequence). CDR3 length equals 14 residues. For the CDR3, the DNA is TGTGCCAGCAGCGGGGACAGGAATAATTCACCCCTCCACTTT. Translation gives CASSGDRNNSPLHF.

This clonotype was seen repeatedly, ten times or more. This chain connects TRBV12-3 or TRBV12-4 to TRBJ2-7, with 9 bases lining up with TRBD2. V was pared by 10 bases and J by 4 bases, with 8 bases of the junction left unmatched. The CDR3 runs 13 residues. The CDR3 sequence is CATSRTSVYEQYF. The CDR3 DNA sequence: TGTGCCACCTCAAGGACTAGCGTATACGAGCAGTACTTC.